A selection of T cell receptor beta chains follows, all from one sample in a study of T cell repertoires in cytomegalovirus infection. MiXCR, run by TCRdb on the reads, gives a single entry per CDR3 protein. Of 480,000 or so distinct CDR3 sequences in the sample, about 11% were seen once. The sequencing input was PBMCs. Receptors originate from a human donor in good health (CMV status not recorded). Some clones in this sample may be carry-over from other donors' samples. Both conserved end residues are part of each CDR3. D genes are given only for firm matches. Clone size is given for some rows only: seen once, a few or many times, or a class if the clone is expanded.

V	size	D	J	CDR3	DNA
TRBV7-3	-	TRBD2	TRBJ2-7	CASSLTEDSGRGGEQYF	TGTGCCAGCAGCTTAACGGAGGATAGCGGGAGAGGGGGCGAGCAGTACTTC
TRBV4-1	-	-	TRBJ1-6	CASSQVPPGDNSPLHF	TGCGCCAGCAGCCAAGTGCCTCCAGGGGACAATTCACCCCTCCACTTT
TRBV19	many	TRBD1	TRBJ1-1	CASSRTGGTIMNTEAFF	TGTGCCAGTAGTAGGACAGGGGGGACGATCATGAACACTGAAGCTTTCTTT
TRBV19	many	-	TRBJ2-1	CASSRGAPSNEQFF	TGTGCCAGTAGCCGAGGAGCGCCGAGCAATGAGCAGTTCTTC
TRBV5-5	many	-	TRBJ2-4	CASSAIQNIQYF	TGTGCCAGCAGCGCTATCCAGAACATTCAGTACTTC
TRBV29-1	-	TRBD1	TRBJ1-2	CSVGQGNYGYTF	TGCAGCGTCGGACAGGGAAACTATGGCTACACCTTC
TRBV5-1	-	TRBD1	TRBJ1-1	CASSLPTGTEAFF	TGCGCCAGCAGTCTGCCGACAGGGACTGAAGCTTTCTTT
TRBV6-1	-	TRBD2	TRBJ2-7	CASSRSGSAAYEQYF	TGTGCCAGCAGCCGCAGCGGGAGTGCCGCCTACGAGCAGTACTTC
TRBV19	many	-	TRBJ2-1	CASTHREGLSYNEQFF	TGTGCCAGTACCCATCGGGAAGGGCTGTCCTACAATGAGCAGTTCTTC
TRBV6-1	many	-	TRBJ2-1	CASILPRDRGGGRAWVNEQFF	TGTGCCAGCATTCTACCAAGGGACAGGGGTGGCGGGAGGGCCTGGGTTAATGAGCAGTTCTTC
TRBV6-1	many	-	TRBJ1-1	CASSKGQRTTEAFF	TGTGCCAGCAGTAAAGGACAGCGGACCACTGAAGCTTTCTTT
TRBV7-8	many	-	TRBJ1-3	CASSPEAGNGNTIYF	TGTGCCAGCAGCCCGGAGGCGGGTAATGGAAACACCATATATTTT
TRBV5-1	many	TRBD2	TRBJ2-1	CASSSGLAGGHHEQFF	TGCGCCAGCAGCTCGGGACTAGCGGGGGGGCACCATGAGCAGTTCTTC
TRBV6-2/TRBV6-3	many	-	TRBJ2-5	CASSSSLVTQYF	TGTGCCAGCAGTTCCTCCCTCGTGACCCAGTACTTC
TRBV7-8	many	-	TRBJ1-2	CASSLVFVGTEINYGYTF	TGTGCCAGCAGCTTAGTATTCGTCGGGACCGAGATAAACTATGGCTACACCTTC
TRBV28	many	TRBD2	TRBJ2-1	CASRGLAGVSEQFF	TGTGCCAGCAGGGGACTAGCGGGAGTTAGTGAGCAGTTCTTC
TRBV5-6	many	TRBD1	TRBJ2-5	CASSLNSGQGKTQYF	TGTGCCAGCAGCTTGAATTCGGGACAGGGGAAGACCCAGTACTTC
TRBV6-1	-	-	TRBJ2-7	CATLKAHSYEQYF	TGTGCCACCCTGAAAGCCCACTCCTACGAGCAGTACTTC
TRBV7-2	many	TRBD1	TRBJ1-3	CASSMTGSAGNTIYF	TGTGCCAGCAGCATGACAGGGTCAGCTGGAAACACCATATATTTT
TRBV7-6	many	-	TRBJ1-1	CASATPGPTNTEAFF	TGTGCCAGCGCTACTCCGGGACCGACGAACACTGAAGCTTTCTTT
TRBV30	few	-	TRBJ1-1	CAWNRDLGGTEAFF	TGTGCCTGGAACCGGGACCTCGGGGGAACTGAAGCTTTCTTT
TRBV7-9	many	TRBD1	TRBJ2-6	CASSSNRGQSSGANVLTF	TGTGCCAGCAGCTCCAACAGGGGGCAGAGCTCTGGGGCCAACGTCCTGACTTTC
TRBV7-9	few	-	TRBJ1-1	CASSGAGNTEAFF	TGTGCCAGCAGCGGGGCGGGGAACACTGAAGCTTTCTTT
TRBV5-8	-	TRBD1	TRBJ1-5	CASSSGGSRGLQPQHF	TGTGCCAGCAGCAGCGGGGGTAGCAGGGGGCTACAGCCCCAGCATTTT
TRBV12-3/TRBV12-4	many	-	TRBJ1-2	CANKQAGGNGYTF	TGTGCCAACAAACAAGCGGGGGGCAATGGCTACACCTTC
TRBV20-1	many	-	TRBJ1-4	CSASGSTNEKLFF	TGCAGTGCTAGTGGTTCAACTAATGAAAAACTGTTTTTT